This paragraph reports one T cell receptor beta chain. Its cognate antigen is unknown. TCRdb reanalysed the reads using MiXCR and keeps one entry per CDR3 protein. The sample holds about 740,000 distinct CDR3 sequences, under 40% seen once. These data come from a study of T cell repertoires in cytomegalovirus infection. Turning to the study itself: Matching HLA type, along with CMV infection, was indicated by public TCR beta signatures.

Study-wide points: Using cumulative public TCR beta family frequency, the authors identified those who carried CMV together with the relevant HLA. Within the response measured ex vivo, HLA-C-restricted CMV-specific TCR beta clonotypes were dominant.

Trimming took 2 bases from V and 6 from J, leaving 14 bases between them. This CDR3 is built from 15 residues. Germline CDR1 and CDR2: SGHVS and FQNEAQ. The receptor was derived from a human donor in good health (CMV status not recorded). Some clones in this sample may be carry-over from other donors' samples. Sequenced material: PBMCs. The V call is TRBV7-8, the J call TRBJ2-1; no firm D call. CDR3: CASSLLRVSFNEQFF. The CDR3 DNA is TGTGCCAGCAGCTTACTCCGGGTTAGTTTCAATGAGCAGTTCTTC.